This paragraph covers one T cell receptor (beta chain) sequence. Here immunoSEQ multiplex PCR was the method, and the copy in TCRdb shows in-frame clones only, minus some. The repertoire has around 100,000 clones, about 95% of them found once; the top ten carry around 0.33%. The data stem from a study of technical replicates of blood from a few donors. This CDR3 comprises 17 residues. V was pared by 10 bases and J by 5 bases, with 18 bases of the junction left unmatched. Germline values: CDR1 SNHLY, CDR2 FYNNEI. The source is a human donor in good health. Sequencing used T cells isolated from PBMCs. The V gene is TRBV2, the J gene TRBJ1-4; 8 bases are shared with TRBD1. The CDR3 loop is CATDRPPLRDRNEKLFF. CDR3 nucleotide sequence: TGTGCCACCGACCGACCCCCCCTTCGGGACAGGAATGAAAAACTGTTTTTT.